This T cell receptor (beta chain) stems from a study of blood T cell repertoires in COVID-19. Looking at the study overall: The samples span acute and convalescent COVID-19 from the United States, Italy and Spain.

As processed by the authors: Reference gene primer amplification gave nucleated cell count estimates. The method was immunoSEQ multiplex PCR; TCRdb's version includes in-frame clones alone and lacks a portion of them. That table supplies the V and J calls and clone size; D and trimming were determined from the DNA. The data show some 490,000 clones, around nine tenths seen once. Participants reported their clinical history, and cohort assignment relied on those reports. This CDR3 has 14 amino acids. Germline values: CDR1 LNHNV, CDR2 YYDKDF (reference sequence). V lost 0 bases to trimming and J lost 7 bases, with 7 bases between them.

This receptor was taken from a woman aged 55-70 years who had recovered from COVID-19. The source material was PBMCs or T cells enriched from blood (not recorded which). V and J are TRBV15 and TRBJ1-6; D gene ambiguous. CDR3 in DNA: TGTGCCACCAGCAGAGACAGGAACAATTCACCCCTCCACTTT. It encodes CATSRDRNNSPLHF.